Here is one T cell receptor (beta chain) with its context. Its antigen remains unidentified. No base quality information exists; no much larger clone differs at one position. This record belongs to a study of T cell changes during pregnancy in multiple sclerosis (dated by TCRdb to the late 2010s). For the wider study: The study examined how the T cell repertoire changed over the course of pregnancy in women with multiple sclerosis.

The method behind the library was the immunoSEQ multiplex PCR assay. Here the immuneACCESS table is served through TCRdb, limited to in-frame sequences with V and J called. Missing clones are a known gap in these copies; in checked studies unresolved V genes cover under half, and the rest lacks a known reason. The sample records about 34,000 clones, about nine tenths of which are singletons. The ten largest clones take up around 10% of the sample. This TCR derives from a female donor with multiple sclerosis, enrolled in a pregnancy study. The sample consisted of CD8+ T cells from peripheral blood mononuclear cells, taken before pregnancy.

The bases are TGTGCCAGCAGCTCAGACAACAGCGGCACTAATGAAAAACTGTTTTTT. It codes for CASSSDNSGTNEKLFF. The rearranged chain carries TRBV7-9 and TRBJ1-4, with the identity of the D gene unclear. Taken from the germline V gene (reference sequence), the CDR1 and CDR2 loops are SEHNR and FQNEAQ. V is pared back by 4 bases and J by 2 bases, with 14 bases lying between the germline termini. The CDR3 contains 16 residues, cysteine and phenylalanine counted. Only the CDR3 DNA is retained, 48 bases long and in frame from the first base. The full variable domain, completed from the reference TRBV7-9 and TRBJ1-4 proteins outside the CDR3, reads DTGVSQNPRHKITKRGQNVTFRCDPISEHNRLYWYRQTLGQGPEFLTYFQNEAQLEKSRLLSDRFSAERPKGSFSTLEIQRTEQGDSAMYLCASSSDNSGTNEKLFFGSGTQLSVL.